This passage covers 10 T cell receptor beta chains from one sample sequenced in a study of cytomegalovirus exposure and HLA in healthy donors. Use of 60 Vbeta and 13 Jbeta primers characterized the PCR. Sequencing used immunoSEQ multiplex PCR; TCRdb keeps in-frame clones, though not all of them. Of roughly 150,000 clones in the sample, 65% to 70% were seen once. Sequencing was carried out using PBMCs. Receptors were obtained from a man under 40 in good health and CMV-seropositive.

The J gene is TRBJ1-2, the V gene TRBV18; the match to TRBD1 covers 7 bases. J was trimmed by 2 bases and V by 0 bases; bases with no gene match: 9. The CDR3 is 17 amino acids. Germline lookup yields CDR1 KGHSH and CDR2 LQKENI. The CDR3 DNA follows: TGTGCCAGCTCACCACCCCTCCGACAGGGCGTCAACTATGGCTACACCTTC. The encoded protein is CASSPPLRQGVNYGYTF. Complete variable domain (other parts from reference TRBV18 and TRBJ1-2): NAGVMQNPRHLVRRRGQEARLRCSPMKGHSHVYWYRQLPEEGLKFMVYLQKENIIDESGMPKERFSAEFPKEGPSILRIQQVVRGDSAAYFCASSPPLRQGVNYGYTFGSGTRLTVV.

The chain has TRBV5-3 and TRBJ1-6, with 8 bases aligning to TRBD1. TRBV5-3 is given ORF status, its function remaining uncertain. CDR3 length: 17 amino acids. J gave up 0 bases and V 4 bases, and 6 bases lay outside the gene matches. This chain's CDR3 is CARSRDRSSSYNSPLHF. Here the CDR3 DNA reads TGTGCCAGAAGCCGGGACAGGTCGAGCTCCTATAATTCACCCCTCCACTTT.

The chain carries TRBV18 and TRBJ2-6; TRBD1 matches 7 bases. The CDR3 spans 15 residues. Trimming cost V 3 bases and J 2 bases; bases outside gene matches: 1. Germline assignment: CDR1 KGHSH and CDR2 LQKENI. The CDR3 reads CASSPGQAGANVLTF. CDR3 nucleotides: TGTGCCAGCTCACCCGGACAGGCTGGGGCCAACGTCCTGACTTTC.

This clone appeared a few times. J is TRBJ1-1 and V is TRBV6-1, with TRBD1 as a possible D gene (5 bases). V lost 5 bases and J lost 4, with 14 bases in between. This CDR3 has 14 amino acids. In germline, CDR1 is MNHNS, CDR2 SASEGT. CDR3 sequence: CASSRSGGGTEAFF. The CDR3, as DNA: TGTGCCAGCAGTAGGTCCGGGGGGGGCACTGAAGCTTTCTTT.

The chain couples TRBV13 to TRBJ2-7; 10 nucleotides align to TRBD2. The V gene end was trimmed by 5 bases and the J gene end by 3 bases; junction bases not matched to a gene: 1. The CDR3 is 13 amino acids. Germline loops: CDR1 PRHDT, CDR2 FYEKMQ (reference sequence). The CDR3 loop is CASSGLADYEQYF. The CDR3 coding sequence is TGTGCCAGCAGCGGACTAGCGGACTACGAGCAGTACTTC.

This clone was observed a few times. The rearrangement joins TRBV30 to TRBJ2-3; TRBD2 is a possible D gene (5 bases). The CDR3 runs to 14 residues. Germline V gives CDR1 GTSNPN, CDR2 SVGIG (reference sequence). V shed 8 bases and J shed 6 bases, with 21 bases lying between them. The CDR3 region is CAGLTSRVTDTQYF. The DNA of the CDR3 is TGTGCCGGTTTGACTTCGAGGGTCACGGATACGCAGTATTTT.

This chain connects TRBV10-3 to TRBJ2-7; TRBD2 agrees at 15 bases. Germline CDR1 and CDR2: ENHRY and SYGVKD. J gave up 7 bases and V 6 bases, and 4 bases lay outside the gene matches. The CDR3 totals 14 residues. The CDR3 reads CAISGGLAGGEQYF. In nucleotides, the CDR3 is TGTGCCATCAGCGGGGGACTAGCGGGAGGAGAGCAGTACTTC.

This clone was recorded a few times. The rearrangement joins TRBV7-9 to TRBJ1-4, with D possibly being TRBD1 (6 bases). Germline V lookup: CDR1 SEHNR, CDR2 FQNEAQ (reference sequence). This CDR3 is built from 14 residues. V was cut by 5 bases and J by 3 bases, with 10 bases left in between. The CDR3 coding sequence is TGTGCCAGCAGCCGGGGACACCCTAATGAAAAACTGTTTTTT. Its protein is CASSRGHPNEKLFF.

This chain connects TRBV30 to TRBJ2-3; D ambiguous. The CDR3 has 11 residues. Deletions cut 4 bases from V and 4 bases from J, with 6 bases between. The V gene's germline CDR1 is GTSNPN and CDR2 SVGIG (reference sequence). The CDR3 DNA reads TGTGCCTGGACCAGTTCAGATACGCAGTATTTT. Translated: CAWTSSDTQYF.

The rearrangement joins TRBV11-1 to TRBJ1-5; D perhaps matches TRBD1 (5 bases). The CDR3 loop spans 16 amino acids. Germline V gives CDR1 SGHAT, CDR2 FQDESV (reference sequence). Trimming shortened V by 2 bases and J by 0 bases, and 11 bases separated the two germline ends. Written as DNA, the CDR3 is TGTGCCAGCAGCTTAAATGGAGGGGATAGCAATCAGCCCCAGCATTTT. It translates to CASSLNGGDSNQPQHF.